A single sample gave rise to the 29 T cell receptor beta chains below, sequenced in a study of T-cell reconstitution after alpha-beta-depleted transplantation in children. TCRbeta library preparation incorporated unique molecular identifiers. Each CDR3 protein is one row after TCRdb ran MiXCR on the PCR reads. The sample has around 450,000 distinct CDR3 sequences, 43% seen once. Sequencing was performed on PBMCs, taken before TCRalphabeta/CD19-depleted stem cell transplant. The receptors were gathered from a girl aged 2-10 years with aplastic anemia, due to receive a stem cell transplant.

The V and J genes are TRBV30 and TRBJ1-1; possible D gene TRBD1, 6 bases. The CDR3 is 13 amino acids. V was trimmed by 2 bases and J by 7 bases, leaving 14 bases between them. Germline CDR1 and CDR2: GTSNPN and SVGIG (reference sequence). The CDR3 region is CAWSFTGWVEAFF. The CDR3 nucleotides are TGTGCCTGGAGTTTTACAGGGTGGGTTGAAGCTTTCTTT.

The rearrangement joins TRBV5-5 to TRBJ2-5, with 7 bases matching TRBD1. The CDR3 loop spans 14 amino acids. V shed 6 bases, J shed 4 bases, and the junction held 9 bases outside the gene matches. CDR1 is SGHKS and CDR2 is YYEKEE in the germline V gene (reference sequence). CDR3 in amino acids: CASTVEQGRETQYF. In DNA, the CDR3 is TGTGCCAGCACCGTTGAACAGGGGAGAGAGACCCAGTACTTC.

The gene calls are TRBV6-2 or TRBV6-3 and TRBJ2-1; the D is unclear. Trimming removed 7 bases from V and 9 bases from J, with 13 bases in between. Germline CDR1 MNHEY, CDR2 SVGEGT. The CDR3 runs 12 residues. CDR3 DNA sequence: TGTGCCAGCACCCTTGACAAAGGTGAGCAGTTCTTC. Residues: CASTLDKGEQFF.

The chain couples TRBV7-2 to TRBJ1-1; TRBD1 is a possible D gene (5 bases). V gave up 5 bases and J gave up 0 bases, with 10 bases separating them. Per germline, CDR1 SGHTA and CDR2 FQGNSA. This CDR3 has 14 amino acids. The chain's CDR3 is CASSLGPMNTEAFF. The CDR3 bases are TGTGCCAGCAGCCTGGGACCGATGAACACTGAAGCTTTCTTT.

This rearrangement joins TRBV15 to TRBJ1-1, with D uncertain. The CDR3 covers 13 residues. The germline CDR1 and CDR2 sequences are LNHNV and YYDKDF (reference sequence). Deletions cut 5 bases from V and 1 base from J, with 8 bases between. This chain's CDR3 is CATSGSPNTEAFF. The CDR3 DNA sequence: TGTGCCACCAGCGGATCTCCGAACACTGAAGCTTTCTTT.

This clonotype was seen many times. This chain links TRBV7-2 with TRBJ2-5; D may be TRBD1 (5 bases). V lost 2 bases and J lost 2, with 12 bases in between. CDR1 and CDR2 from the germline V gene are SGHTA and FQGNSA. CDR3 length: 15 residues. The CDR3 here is CASSLSGHRQETQYF. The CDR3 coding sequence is TGTGCCAGCAGCTTAAGTGGGCACAGGCAAGAGACCCAGTACTTC.

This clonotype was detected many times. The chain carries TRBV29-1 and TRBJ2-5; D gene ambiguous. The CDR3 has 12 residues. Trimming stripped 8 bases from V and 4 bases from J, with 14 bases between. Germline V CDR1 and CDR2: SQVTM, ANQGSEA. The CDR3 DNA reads TGCAGCTTAGACTCCGTAGGAGAGACCCAGTACTTC. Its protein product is CSLDSVGETQYF.

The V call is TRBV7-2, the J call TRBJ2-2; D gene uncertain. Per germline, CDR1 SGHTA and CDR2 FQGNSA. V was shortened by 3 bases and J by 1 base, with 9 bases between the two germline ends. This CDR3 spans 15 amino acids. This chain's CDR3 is CASSLSTGNTGELFF. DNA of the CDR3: TGTGCCAGCAGCTTGTCGACTGGGAACACCGGGGAGCTGTTTTTT.

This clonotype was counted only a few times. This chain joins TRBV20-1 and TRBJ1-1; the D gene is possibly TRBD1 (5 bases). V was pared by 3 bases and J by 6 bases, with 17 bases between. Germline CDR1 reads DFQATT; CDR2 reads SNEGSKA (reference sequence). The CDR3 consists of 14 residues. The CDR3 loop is CSARGGGGEAEAFF. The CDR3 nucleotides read TGCAGTGCTAGGGGTGGGGGAGGGGAGGCTGAAGCTTTCTTT.

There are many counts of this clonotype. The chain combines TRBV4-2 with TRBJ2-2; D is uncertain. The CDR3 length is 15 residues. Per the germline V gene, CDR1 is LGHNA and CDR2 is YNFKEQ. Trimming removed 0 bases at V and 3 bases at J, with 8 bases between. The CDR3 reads CASSQDPGDTGELFF. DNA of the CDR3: TGTGCCAGCAGCCAAGACCCTGGGGACACCGGGGAGCTGTTTTTT.

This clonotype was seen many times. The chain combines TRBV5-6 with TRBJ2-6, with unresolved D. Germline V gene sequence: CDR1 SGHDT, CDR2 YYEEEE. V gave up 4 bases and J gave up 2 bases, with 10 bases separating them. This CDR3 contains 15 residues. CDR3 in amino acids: CASSRLFTGANVLTF. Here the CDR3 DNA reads TGTGCCAGCAGCCGCCTCTTTACTGGGGCCAACGTCCTGACTTTC.

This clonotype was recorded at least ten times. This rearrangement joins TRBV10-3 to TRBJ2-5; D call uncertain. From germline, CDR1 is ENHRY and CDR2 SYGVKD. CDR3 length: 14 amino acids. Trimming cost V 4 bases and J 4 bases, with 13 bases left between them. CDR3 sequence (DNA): TGTGCCATCAGTGGGTCAAGCGTCGGAGAGACCCAGTACTTC. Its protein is CAISGSSVGETQYF.

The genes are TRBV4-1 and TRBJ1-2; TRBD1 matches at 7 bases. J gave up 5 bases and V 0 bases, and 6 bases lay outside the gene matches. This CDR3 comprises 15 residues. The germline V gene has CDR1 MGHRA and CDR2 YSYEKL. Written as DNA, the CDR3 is TGCGCCAGCAGCCAAGAAGGGGGCAGCCTATATGGCTACACCTTC. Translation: CASSQEGGSLYGYTF.

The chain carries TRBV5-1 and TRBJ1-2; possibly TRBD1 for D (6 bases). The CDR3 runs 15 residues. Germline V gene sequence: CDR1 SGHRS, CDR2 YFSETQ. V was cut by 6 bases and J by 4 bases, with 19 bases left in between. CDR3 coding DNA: TGCGCCAGCAACATTCGTCCCTCAGGGGTCTATGGCTACACCTTC. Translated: CASNIRPSGVYGYTF.

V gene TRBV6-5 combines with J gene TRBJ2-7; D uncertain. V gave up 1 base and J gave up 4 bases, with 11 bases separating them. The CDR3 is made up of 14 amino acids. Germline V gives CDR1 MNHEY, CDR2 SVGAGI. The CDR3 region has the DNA TGTGCCAGCAGTTACTTACGTCCGCCGTACGAGCAGTACTTC. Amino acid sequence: CASSYLRPPYEQYF.

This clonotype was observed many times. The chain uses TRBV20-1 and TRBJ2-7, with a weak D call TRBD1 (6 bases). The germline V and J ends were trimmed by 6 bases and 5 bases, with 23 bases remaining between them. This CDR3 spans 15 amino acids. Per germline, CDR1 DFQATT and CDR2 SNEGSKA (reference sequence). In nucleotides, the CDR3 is TGCAGTGCCACCAACAGGGCCCATGGATTCCACGAGCAGTACTTC. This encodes CSATNRAHGFHEQYF.

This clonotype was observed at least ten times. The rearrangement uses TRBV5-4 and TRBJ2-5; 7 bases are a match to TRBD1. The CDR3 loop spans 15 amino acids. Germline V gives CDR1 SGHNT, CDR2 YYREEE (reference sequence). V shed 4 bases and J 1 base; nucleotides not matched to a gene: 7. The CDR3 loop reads CASSLSTGIQETQYF. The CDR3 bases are TGTGCCAGCAGCCTCTCGACAGGGATCCAAGAGACCCAGTACTTC.

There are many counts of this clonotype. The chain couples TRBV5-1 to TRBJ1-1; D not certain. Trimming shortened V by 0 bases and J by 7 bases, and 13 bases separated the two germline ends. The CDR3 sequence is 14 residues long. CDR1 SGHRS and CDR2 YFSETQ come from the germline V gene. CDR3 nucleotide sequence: TGCGCCAGCAGCTTGGGGGCCAATTCTAATGAAGCTTTCTTT. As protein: CASSLGANSNEAFF.

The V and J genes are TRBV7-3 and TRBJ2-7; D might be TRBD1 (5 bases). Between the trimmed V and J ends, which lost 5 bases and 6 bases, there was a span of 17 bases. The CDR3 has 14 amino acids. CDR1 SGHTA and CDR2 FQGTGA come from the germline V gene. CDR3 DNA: TGTGCCAGCAGCCTCCAGGGCCTCTCCGGCGAGCAGTACTTC. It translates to CASSLQGLSGEQYF. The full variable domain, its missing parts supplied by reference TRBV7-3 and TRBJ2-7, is GAGVSQTPSNKVTEKGKYVELRCDPISGHTALYWYRQSLGQGPEFLIYFQGTGAADDSGLPNDRFFAVRPEGSVSTLKIQRTERGDSAVYLCASSLQGLSGEQYFGPGTRLTVT.

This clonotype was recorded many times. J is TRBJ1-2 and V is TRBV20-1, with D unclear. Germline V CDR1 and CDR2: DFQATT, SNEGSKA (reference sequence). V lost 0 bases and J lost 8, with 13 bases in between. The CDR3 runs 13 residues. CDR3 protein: CSARDRRVRGYTF. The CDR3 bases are TGCAGTGCTAGAGATAGGAGGGTGCGGGGCTACACCTTC.

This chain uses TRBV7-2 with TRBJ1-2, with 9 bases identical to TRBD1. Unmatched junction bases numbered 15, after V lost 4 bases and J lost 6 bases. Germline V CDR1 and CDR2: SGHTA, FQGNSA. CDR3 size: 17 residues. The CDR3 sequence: CASSSRPSGDREDGYTF. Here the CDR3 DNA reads TGTGCCAGCAGCTCCCGACCCTCGGGGGACAGGGAGGATGGCTACACCTTC.

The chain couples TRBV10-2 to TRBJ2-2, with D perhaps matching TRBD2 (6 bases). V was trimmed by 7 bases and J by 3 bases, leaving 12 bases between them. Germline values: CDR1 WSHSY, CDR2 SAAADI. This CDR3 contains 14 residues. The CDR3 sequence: CASTASVDTGELFF. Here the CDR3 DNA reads TGCGCCAGCACTGCTAGCGTCGACACCGGGGAGCTGTTTTTT.

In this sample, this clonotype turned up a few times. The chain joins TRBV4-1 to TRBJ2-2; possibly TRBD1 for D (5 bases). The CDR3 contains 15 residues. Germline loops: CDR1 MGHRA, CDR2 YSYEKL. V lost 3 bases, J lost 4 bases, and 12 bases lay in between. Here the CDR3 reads CASSHPGLGTGELFF. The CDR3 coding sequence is TGCGCCAGCAGCCACCCAGGGTTAGGCACCGGGGAGCTGTTTTTT.

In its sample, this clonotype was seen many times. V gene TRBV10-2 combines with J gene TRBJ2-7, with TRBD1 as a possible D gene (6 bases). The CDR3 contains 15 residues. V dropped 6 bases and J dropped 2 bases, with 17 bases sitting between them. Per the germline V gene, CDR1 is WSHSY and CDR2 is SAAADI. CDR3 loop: CASSTGQNPPYEQYF. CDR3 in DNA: TGCGCCAGCAGCACCGGACAGAATCCACCCTACGAGCAGTACTTC.

The CDR3 DNA follows: TGTGCCAGCAAAACAGGGGGGCTCTACAATGAGCAGTTCTTC. It is translated as CASKTGGLYNEQFF. The chain joins TRBV2 to TRBJ2-1; 8 nucleotides line up with TRBD1. Germline CDR1 is SNHLY and CDR2 is FYNNEI. The V segment lost 7 bases and the J segment 3 bases; nucleotides outside the gene matches: 5. The CDR3 covers 14 residues. The full variable domain, completed using reference TRBV2 and TRBJ2-1, is EPEVTQTPSHQVTQMGQEVILRCVPISNHLYFYWYRQILGQKVEFLVSFYNNEISEKSEIFDDQFSVERPDGSNFTLKIRSTKLEDSAMYFCASKTGGLYNEQFFGPGTRLTVL.

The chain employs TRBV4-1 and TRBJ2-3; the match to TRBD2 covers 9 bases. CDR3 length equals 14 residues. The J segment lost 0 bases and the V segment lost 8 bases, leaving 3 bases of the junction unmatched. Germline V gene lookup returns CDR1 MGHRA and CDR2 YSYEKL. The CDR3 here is CASLLAGSTDTQYF. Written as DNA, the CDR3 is TGCGCCAGCCTGCTAGCGGGGAGCACAGATACGCAGTATTTT.

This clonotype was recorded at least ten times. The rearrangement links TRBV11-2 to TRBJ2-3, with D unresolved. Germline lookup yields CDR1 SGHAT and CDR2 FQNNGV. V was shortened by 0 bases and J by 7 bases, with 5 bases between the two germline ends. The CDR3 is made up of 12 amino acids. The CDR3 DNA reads TGTGCCAGCAGCTTAGAAGGGTATACGCAGTATTTT. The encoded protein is CASSLEGYTQYF.

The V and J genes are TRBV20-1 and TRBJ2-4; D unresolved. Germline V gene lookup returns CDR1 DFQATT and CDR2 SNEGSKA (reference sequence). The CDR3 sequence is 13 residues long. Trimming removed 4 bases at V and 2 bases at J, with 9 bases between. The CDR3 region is CSATQSSKNIQYF. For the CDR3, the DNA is TGCAGTGCTACACAGAGTTCCAAAAACATTCAGTACTTC.

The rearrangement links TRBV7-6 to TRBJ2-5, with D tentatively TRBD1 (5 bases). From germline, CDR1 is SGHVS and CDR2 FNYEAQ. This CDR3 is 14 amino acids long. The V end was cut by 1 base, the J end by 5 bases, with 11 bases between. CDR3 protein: CASSLGTNRETQYF. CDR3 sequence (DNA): TGTGCCAGCAGCTTAGGGACAAATCGTGAGACCCAGTACTTC. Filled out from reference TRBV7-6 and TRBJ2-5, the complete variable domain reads GAGVSQSPRYKVTKRGQDVALRCDPISGHVSLYWYRQALGQGPEFLTYFNYEAQQDKSGLPNDRFSAERPEGSISTLTIQRTEQRDSAMYRCASSLGTNRETQYFGPGTRLLVL.